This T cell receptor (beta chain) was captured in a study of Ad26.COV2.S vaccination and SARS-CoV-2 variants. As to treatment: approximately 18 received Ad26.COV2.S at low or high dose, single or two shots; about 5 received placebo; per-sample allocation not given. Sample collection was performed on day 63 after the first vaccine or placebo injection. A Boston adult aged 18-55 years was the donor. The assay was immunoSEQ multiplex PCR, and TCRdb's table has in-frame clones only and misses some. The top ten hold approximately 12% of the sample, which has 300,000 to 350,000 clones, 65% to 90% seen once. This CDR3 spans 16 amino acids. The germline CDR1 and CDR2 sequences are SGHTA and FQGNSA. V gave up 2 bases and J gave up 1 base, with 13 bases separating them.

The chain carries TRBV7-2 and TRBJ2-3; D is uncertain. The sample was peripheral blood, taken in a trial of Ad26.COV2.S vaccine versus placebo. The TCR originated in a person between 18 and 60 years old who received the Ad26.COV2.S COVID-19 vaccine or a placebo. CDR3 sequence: CASSLFRDSGTDTQYF. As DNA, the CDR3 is TGTGCCAGCAGCTTATTTAGAGATTCGGGCACAGATACGCAGTATTTT.